The present TCR beta chain was sequenced within a study of CD8+ T cells in alopecia areata (dated by TCRdb to 2017 to 2018). Broadly, across the study: High-throughput TCRbeta sequencing was used to examine T cell clonal expansion in alopecia areata in both the C3H/HeJ mouse model and human patients. Scalp tissue and sorted CD4+ and CD8+ peripheral blood T cells from patchy and totalis/universalis alopecia areata patients and from healthy controls were covered by human TCRbeta sequencing. Clonality in the scalp was compared among normal scalp (n=4), patchy alopecia areata scalp (n=8), and alopecia totalis/universalis scalp (n=8). RNA was obtained with the PAXgene miRNA kit for fixed scalp, the miRNeasy kit for PBMCs, and the RNeasy kit for mouse skin. TCRbeta CDR3 regions were amplified by immunoSEQ multiplex PCR using 35 Vbeta forward and 13 Jbeta reverse primers. Study-wide conclusions, independent of this receptor: Higher clonality and more expanded CD8+ clones were observed in lesional scalp than in normal scalp, particularly in alopecia totalis/universalis, a finding suggestive of antigenic drive. Unlike mouse skin, where gammadelta T cells dominate, normal human skin contains resident alphabeta T cells that get sequenced too, which complicates analysis of the scalp TCR repertoire. TCR sequences shared between patients were less clear than in mice, possibly partly because of HLA diversity in the patient population.

The library was built by means of the immunoSEQ multiplex PCR assay. To provide template for TCR sequencing, every sample had RNA extracted and reverse transcribed into cDNA. First-strand cDNA was synthesized with SuperScript III using a 2:1 mix of oligo-dT and random hexamers. Amplification bias was assessed with a synthetic immune receptor repertoire, and residual bias was removed computationally. As for how the authors treated the data: Raw reads were preprocessed to remove errors, and CDR3 was defined by IMGT conventions from the conserved cysteine to phenylalanine. To get clonality, Shannon entropy was normalized by log2 of the number of productive unique TCRs and the result was subtracted from 1. Scalp TCRbeta sequences were cross-referenced with sorted blood CD4 and CD8 repertoires so that the CD4 or CD8 identity of scalp clones could be inferred. TCRdb obtained this table from immuneACCESS and retained in-frame rearrangements with V and J assigned. These tables miss some clones; where compared with another copy, unresolved V genes account for less than half of the shortfall, and the remainder is unexplained. V and J calls and clone size follow that table, whereas D and trimming were derived from the DNA. In all, the sample holds fewer than 150,000 clones, and less than 80% of those were seen once. Roughly 3.1% of the sample is held by the ten biggest clonotypes.

This clone was found a few times. Its cognate antigen has yet to be identified. No much larger clonotype is one base removed from it; base qualities were not supplied. Trimmed from V: 6 bases; trimmed from J: 1 base; junction bases lacking a gene match: 4. Sequences SQVTM (CDR1) and ANQGSEA (CDR2) are obtained from the germline V gene. Spanning cysteine to phenylalanine, the CDR3 consists of 13 amino acids. Only CDR3 DNA remains: 39 bases, in frame from the first base. PBMCs were separated by density centrifugation and stained for CD3, CD4 and CD8, after which CD4+ and CD8+ T cells were sorted on a FACSAria. Scalp biopsies and blood samples were obtained from unaffected controls.

The chain is encoded by TRBV29-1 joined to TRBJ1-1, with 8 middle bases fitting TRBD1. Sequenced sample: CD4+ T cells sorted from blood. The sequence was collected from a human donor in good health. The CDR3 sequence is CSVPGQGNTEAFF. The nucleotide sequence reads as follows: TGCAGCGTGCCTGGACAGGGGAACACTGAAGCTTTCTTT.